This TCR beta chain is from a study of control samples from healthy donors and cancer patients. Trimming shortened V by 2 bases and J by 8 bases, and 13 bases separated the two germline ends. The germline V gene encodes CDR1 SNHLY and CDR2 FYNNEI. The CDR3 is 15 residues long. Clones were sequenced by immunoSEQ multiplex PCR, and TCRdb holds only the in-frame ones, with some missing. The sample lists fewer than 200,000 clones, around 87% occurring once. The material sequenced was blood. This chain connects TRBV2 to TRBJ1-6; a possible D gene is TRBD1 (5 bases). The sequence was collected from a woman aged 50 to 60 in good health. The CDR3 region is CASSELQGFHSPLHF. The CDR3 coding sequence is TGTGCCAGCAGTGAACTCCAGGGCTTTCATTCACCCCTCCACTTT.